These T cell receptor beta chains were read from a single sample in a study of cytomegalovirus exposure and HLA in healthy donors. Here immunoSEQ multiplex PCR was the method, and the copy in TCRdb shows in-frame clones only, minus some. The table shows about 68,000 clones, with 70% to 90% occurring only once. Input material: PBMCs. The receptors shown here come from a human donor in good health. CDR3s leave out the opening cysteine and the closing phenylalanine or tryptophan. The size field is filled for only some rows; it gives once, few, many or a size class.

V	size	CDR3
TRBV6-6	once	ASSTTGETQY
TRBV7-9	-	ASSFGAGQGGRGYT
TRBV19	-	ASSGLAGGDNEQF
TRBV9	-	ASSITGTGTGWEGYT
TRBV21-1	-	ASSGPGGCCEAF
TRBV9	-	ASSVSGTGGAETQY
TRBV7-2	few	ASSNHAGYPSQPQH
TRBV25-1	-	ASSTPGGGRQY
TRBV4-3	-	ASSPFGGTDTQY
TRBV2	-	ASSGGVGNNEQF
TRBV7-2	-	ASSTGTGNTEAF
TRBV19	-	ASSIVGQRKT
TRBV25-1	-	ASSEQGARVGELF
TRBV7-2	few	ASSLAGGRLYEQY
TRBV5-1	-	ASSLAGDRALGYT
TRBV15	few	ATSREPGGTGGTYGYT
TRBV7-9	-	ASSSSGGARETQY
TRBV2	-	ASRGDRGDTEAF
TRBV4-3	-	ASSQGPRAGSYNEQF
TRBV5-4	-	ASSPYSLEQF
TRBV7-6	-	ASSRGQGDGYT
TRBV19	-	ASSDDITYEQY
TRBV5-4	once	ASSLSLQENEQY
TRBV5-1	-	ASSLAGGGRGNTEAF
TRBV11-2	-	ASSPPQGYQETQY
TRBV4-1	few	ASSQEDRQKNTEAF
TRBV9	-	ASSVGQAPRF
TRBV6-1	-	ASREPGQNYGSYGYT
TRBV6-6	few	AICSKQY
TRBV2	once	ASSGQMNTEAF
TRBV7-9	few	SSSGTGEIWYNEQF
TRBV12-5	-	ASGLADGTGVVPPLH
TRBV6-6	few	ASSSRGWLYEQY
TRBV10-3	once	AISESARGGPYNEQF
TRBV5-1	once	ASSLLAGSYYEQY
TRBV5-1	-	ASSAQGPYEQY
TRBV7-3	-	ASSFGGGGTDTQY
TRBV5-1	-	ASSSLGEKLF
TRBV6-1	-	ASSASRDEGYT
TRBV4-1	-	ASSPQTSGGEQF
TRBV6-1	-	ASSDVTRGTDTQY
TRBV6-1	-	ASEGVGPTDTQY
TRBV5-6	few	ASSLVADGYT
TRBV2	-	ATQTSTDTQY
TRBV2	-	ASRMATGEETQY
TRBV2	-	ASTIDRDYGYT